These 17 T cell receptor beta chains were all obtained from the same sample, sequenced in a study of CD4+ T cells in melanoma. TCRdb keeps only in-frame clones here, not all; method: immunoSEQ multiplex PCR. The sample carries some 47,000 clones, about 91% recorded once. The material sequenced was peripheral blood. These receptor sequences come from a human donor with melanoma.

This clone appeared a few times. The rearrangement joins TRBV28 to TRBJ1-1, with TRBD1 as a possible D gene (5 bases). Germline V gives CDR1 MDHEN, CDR2 SYDVKM. Trimming removed 3 bases from V and 4 bases from J, with 9 bases in between. The CDR3 loop spans 13 amino acids. CDR3 sequence (DNA): TGTGCCAGCAGTTTGAGCGACAGCACTGAAGCTTTCTTT. Translation: CASSLSDSTEAFF.

The chain joins TRBV6-1 to TRBJ1-1; 8 nucleotides line up with TRBD1. This CDR3 has 14 amino acids. Germline CDR1 and CDR2: MNHNS and SASEGT. Unmatched junction bases numbered 8, after V lost 6 bases and J lost 5 bases. In nucleotides, the CDR3 is TGTGCCAGCAGCAGGGGGCTAATTTGGACTGAAGCTTTCTTT. Amino acids: CASSRGLIWTEAFF.

A single count supports this clone. V is TRBV7-2 and J is TRBJ2-1, with D unclear. Germline V gene sequence: CDR1 SGHTA, CDR2 FQGNSA. V lost 5 bases, J lost 7 bases, and 9 bases lay in between. CDR3 length equals 12 residues. CDR3: CASSASVNEQFF. CDR3 DNA sequence: TGTGCCAGCAGCGCGAGCGTGAATGAGCAGTTCTTC.

The rearrangement links TRBV10-1 to TRBJ2-7; the match to TRBD2 covers 10 bases. Germline-derived CDR1 and CDR2 are WNHNN and SYGVQD (reference sequence). Trimming took 0 bases from V and 4 from J; bases not matched to a gene: 9. The CDR3 is made up of 17 amino acids. The CDR3 loop is CASSESTRLAGEYEQYF. CDR3 sequence (DNA): TGCGCCAGCAGTGAGTCGACCCGGCTAGCGGGGGAATACGAGCAGTACTTC.

The rearrangement uses TRBV4-1 and TRBJ2-3; 12 bases are a match to TRBD2. Germline V gene lookup returns CDR1 MGHRA and CDR2 YSYEKL. This CDR3 comprises 17 residues. Losses at the gene ends were 3 bases for V and 5 bases for J; bases not matched to a gene: 9. CDR3 residues: CASSQGLAGGPEDTQYF. CDR3 nucleotides: TGCGCCAGCAGCCAGGGGCTAGCGGGGGGGCCGGAAGATACGCAGTATTTT.

This chain connects TRBV9 to TRBJ2-1; D gene unclear. CDR3 length: 15 residues. The germline V and J ends were trimmed by 4 bases and 0 bases, with 11 bases remaining between them. The germline V gene encodes CDR1 SGDLS and CDR2 YYNGEE. The CDR3 nucleotides are TGTGCCAGCAGCTCCCGGTCGCCCTCCTACAATGAGCAGTTCTTC. Translation gives CASSSRSPSYNEQFF.

The chain is built from TRBV19 and TRBJ1-4; a weak D match, TRBD1 (6 bases). The germline V gene has CDR1 LNHDA and CDR2 SQIVND (reference sequence). The CDR3 extends over 13 amino acids. V was shortened by 5 bases and J by 7 bases, with 11 bases between the two germline ends. In DNA form, the CDR3 reads TGTGCCAGTAGTTGGGGGGCGCGTGAAAAACTGTTTTTT. It codes for CASSWGAREKLFF.

The J gene is TRBJ2-2, the V gene TRBV6-6; no clear D. The CDR3 runs 14 residues. CDR1 MNHNY and CDR2 SVGAGI come from the germline V gene (reference sequence). Trimming stripped 6 bases from V and 6 bases from J, with 14 bases between. The CDR3 protein is CASSQLFGAGELFF. The CDR3 nucleotides read TGTGCCAGCAGCCAATTGTTTGGCGCCGGGGAGCTGTTTTTT.

This rearrangement joins TRBV4-3 to TRBJ2-1; TRBD1 or TRBD2 may be the D gene (6 bases each). The CDR3 runs 17 residues. Germline V gene data show CDR1 as LGHNA and CDR2 as YSLEER. Trimming shortened V by 2 bases and J by 4 bases, and 18 bases separated the two germline ends. CDR3 loop: CASSQSLSRGAYNEQFF. The CDR3 DNA follows: TGCGCCAGCAGCCAATCGCTATCGAGGGGGGCATACAATGAGCAGTTCTTC.

J is TRBJ2-6 and V is TRBV5-6, with TRBD1 as a possible D gene (5 bases). CDR1 and CDR2 from the germline V gene are SGHDT and YYEEEE. The CDR3 loop spans 17 amino acids. Trimming shortened V by 3 bases and J by 0 bases, and 13 bases separated the two germline ends. This CDR3 reads CASSSRRGFSGANVLTF. The CDR3, as DNA: TGTGCCAGCAGCTCCCGAAGGGGCTTCTCTGGGGCCAACGTCCTGACTTTC.

This chain joins TRBV6-5 and TRBJ1-1; D possibly corresponds to TRBD1 (6 bases). This CDR3 comprises 14 residues. Germline V gives CDR1 MNHEY, CDR2 SVGAGI. Trimming removed 2 bases from V and 11 bases from J, with 18 bases in between. The DNA for the CDR3 is TGTGCCAGCAGTTACCGGCAGGTCGGAGACAGGGCTTTCTTT. It specifies CASSYRQVGDRAFF.

This chain connects TRBV6-5 to TRBJ1-1; D remains unclear. The CDR3 runs 12 residues. V dropped 6 bases and J dropped 8 bases, with 13 bases sitting between them. Germline lookup yields CDR1 MNHEY and CDR2 SVGAGI. The CDR3 region has the DNA TGTGCCAGCAGCCGTAACTCTAGAGAAGCTTTCTTT. It yields the protein CASSRNSREAFF.

The chain couples TRBV15 to TRBJ2-5, with D uncertain. The end of the DNA fits TRBJ2-7 better, so the J call may be wrong. The CDR3 is 14 amino acids. CDR1 and CDR2 from the germline V gene are LNHNV and YYDKDF (reference sequence). The CDR3, as DNA: TGTGCCACCAGCAGAGATCTTGGGACCTACGAGCAGTACTTC. Translating it yields CATSRDLGTYEQYF.

Regarding this clone: Other DNA variants within this sample encode the same CDR3. The chain joins TRBV9 to TRBJ2-7, with TRBD1 as a possible D gene (7 bases). The CDR3 sequence is 14 residues long. V lost 0 bases to trimming and J lost 6 bases, with 13 bases between them. Germline V gene data show CDR1 as SGDLS and CDR2 as YYNGEE. Written as DNA, the CDR3 is TGTGCCAGCAGCGTAGCGTACAGGGGAGGCGAGCAGTACTTC. Protein product: CASSVAYRGGEQYF. Looking up the rest from reference TRBV9 and TRBJ2-7 gives the full variable domain: DSGVTQTPKHLITATGQRVTLRCSPRSGDLSVYWYQQSLDQGLQFLIQYYNGEERAKGNILERFSAQQFPDLHSELNLSSLELGDSALYFCASSVAYRGGEQYFGPGTRLTVT.

This rearrangement joins TRBV18 to TRBJ1-2; a weak D match, TRBD1 (6 bases). This CDR3 has 15 amino acids. V lost 1 base, J lost 4 bases, and 13 bases lay in between. The germline gives CDR1 KGHSH, CDR2 LQKENI. CDR3 amino acids: CASSPQAGAGYGYTF. The CDR3 nucleotides read TGTGCCAGCTCACCACAGGCAGGGGCGGGCTATGGCTACACCTTC.

The CDR3 sequence is CAWSQGPTGNQPQHF. CDR3 sequence (DNA): TGTGCCTGGAGTCAAGGACCGACGGGCAATCAGCCCCAGCATTTT. This chain joins TRBV30 and TRBJ1-5; the D is unclear. The CDR3 has 15 residues. The V gene's germline CDR1 is GTSNPN and CDR2 SVGIG (reference sequence). Trimming took off 2 bases at V and 2 bases at J, with 13 bases between the two ends.

This clone was seen once. This chain connects TRBV27 to TRBJ2-1; D gene unclear. V lost 1 base to trimming and J lost 0 bases, with 7 bases between them. The CDR3 is 15 residues long. Germline lookup yields CDR1 MNHEY and CDR2 SMNVEV (reference sequence). The CDR3 sequence is CASSLFRSSYNEQFF. DNA for the CDR3: TGTGCCAGCAGTTTATTCCGAAGCTCCTACAATGAGCAGTTCTTC.